This T cell receptor beta chain was documented in a study of blood T cell repertoires in COVID-19. Profiling relied on immunoSEQ multiplex PCR, and the TCRdb table lists in-frame clones only, not all of them. The table shows about 310,000 clones, with around nine tenths occurring only once. With 4 bases removed from V and 3 bases from J, the gap between germline ends came to 21 bases. The germline CDR1 and CDR2 sequences are LGHNA and YSLEER. The CDR3 totals 18 residues. The gene calls are TRBV4-3 and TRBJ1-4, with D possibly matching TRBD1 (6 bases). This receptor was taken from a man in his 70s with acute or convalescent COVID-19. Sequencing input: peripheral blood. CDR3 in amino acids: CASSRQITGFRSNEKLFF. The CDR3 DNA sequence: TGCGCCAGCAGCCGACAGATTACAGGGTTCAGATCTAATGAAAAACTGTTTTTT.